This T cell receptor (beta chain) was identified in a study of early T cells in non-severe SARS-CoV-2 infection. CDR1 is MNHEY and CDR2 is SVGEGT in the germline V gene. Trimming took 0 bases from V and 7 from J, leaving 11 bases between them. This CDR3 has 14 residues. This clonotype was detected a few times. Unique molecular identifiers were affixed to single, distinct cDNA molecules. TCRdb ran MiXCR on the 5' RACE reads and lists one entry per CDR3 protein. The repertoire has roughly 71,000 distinct CDR3 sequences, less than 15% of them found once; the top ten carry 5% to 5.5%. The sequenced material came from whole blood. The chain links TRBV6-2 or TRBV6-3 to TRBJ2-3; no clear D. This receptor was obtained from an adult who was a healthcare worker with PCR-confirmed SARS-CoV-2 infection or an uninfected control (not recorded which). CDR3 sequence: CASSYSGLQYTQYF. In DNA, the CDR3 is TGTGCCAGCAGTTACTCCGGCCTGCAGTATACGCAGTATTTT.